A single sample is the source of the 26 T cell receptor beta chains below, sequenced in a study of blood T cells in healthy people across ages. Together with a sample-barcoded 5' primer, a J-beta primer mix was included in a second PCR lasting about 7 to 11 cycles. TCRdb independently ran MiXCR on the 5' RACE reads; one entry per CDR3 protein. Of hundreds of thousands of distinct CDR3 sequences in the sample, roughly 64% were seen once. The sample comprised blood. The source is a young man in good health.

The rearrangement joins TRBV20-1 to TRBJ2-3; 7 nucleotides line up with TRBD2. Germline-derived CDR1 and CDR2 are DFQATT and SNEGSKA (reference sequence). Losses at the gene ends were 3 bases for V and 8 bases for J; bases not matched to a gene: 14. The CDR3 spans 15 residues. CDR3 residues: CSARFAGVVLGTQYF. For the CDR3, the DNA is TGCAGTGCTAGGTTTGCGGGAGTAGTTTTGGGTACGCAGTATTTT.

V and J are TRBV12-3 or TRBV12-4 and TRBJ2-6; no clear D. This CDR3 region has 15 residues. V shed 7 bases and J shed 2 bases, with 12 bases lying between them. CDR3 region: CASNGHSPGANVLTF. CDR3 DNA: TGTGCCAGCAACGGCCATAGTCCTGGGGCCAACGTCCTGACTTTC.

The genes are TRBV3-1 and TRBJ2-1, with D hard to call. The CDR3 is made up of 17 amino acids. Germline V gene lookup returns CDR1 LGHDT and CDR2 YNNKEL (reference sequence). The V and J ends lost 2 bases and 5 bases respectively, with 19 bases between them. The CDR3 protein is CASSQIEQSLKDNEQFF. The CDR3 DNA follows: TGTGCCAGCAGCCAAATAGAACAATCCCTAAAAGACAATGAGCAGTTCTTC.

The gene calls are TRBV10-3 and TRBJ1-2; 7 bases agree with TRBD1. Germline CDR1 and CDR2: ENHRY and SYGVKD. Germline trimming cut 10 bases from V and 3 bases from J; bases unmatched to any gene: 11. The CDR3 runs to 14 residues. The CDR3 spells CATLGGTLDYGYTF. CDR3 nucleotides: TGTGCCACCCTAGGGGGCACTTTGGACTATGGCTACACCTTC.

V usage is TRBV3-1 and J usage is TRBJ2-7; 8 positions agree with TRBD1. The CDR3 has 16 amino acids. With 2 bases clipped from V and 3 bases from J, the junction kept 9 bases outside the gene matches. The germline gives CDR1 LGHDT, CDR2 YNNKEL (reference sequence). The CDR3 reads CASSQIPGQVLYEQYF. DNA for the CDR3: TGTGCCAGCAGCCAAATACCGGGACAGGTTCTCTACGAGCAGTACTTC.

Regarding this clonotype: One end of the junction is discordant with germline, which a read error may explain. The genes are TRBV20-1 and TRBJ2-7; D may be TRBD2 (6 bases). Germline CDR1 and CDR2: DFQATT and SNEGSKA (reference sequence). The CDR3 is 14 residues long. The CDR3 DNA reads TGTAGTGCTAGGGTATTTAGCGGCTCCTACGAGCAGTACTTC. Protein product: CSARVFSGSYEQYF.

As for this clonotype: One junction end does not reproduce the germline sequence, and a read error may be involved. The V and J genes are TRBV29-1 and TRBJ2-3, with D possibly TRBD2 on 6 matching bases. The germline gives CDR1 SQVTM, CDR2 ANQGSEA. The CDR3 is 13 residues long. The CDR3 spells CGVGTSAVDTQYF. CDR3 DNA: TGCGGCGTGGGGACTTCGGCGGTAGATACGCAGTATTTT.

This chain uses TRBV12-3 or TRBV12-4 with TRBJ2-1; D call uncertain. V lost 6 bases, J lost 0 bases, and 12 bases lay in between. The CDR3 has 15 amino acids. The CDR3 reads CASSPSRSSYNEQFF. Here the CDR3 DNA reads TGTGCCAGCAGCCCCAGCCGGAGCTCCTACAATGAGCAGTTCTTC.

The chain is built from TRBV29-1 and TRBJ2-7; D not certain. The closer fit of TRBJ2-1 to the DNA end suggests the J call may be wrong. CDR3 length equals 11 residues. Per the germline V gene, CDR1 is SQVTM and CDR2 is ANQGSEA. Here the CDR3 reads CSGWLQLQQFF. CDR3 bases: TGCAGCGGTTGGTTGCAACTACAGCAGTTCTTC.

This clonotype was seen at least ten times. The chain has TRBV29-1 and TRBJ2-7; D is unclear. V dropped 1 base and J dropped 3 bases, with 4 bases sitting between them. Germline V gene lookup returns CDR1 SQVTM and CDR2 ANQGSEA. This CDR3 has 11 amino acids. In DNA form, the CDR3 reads TGCAGCGTTGAAGGGGGCTACGAGCAGTACTTC. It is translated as CSVEGGYEQYF.

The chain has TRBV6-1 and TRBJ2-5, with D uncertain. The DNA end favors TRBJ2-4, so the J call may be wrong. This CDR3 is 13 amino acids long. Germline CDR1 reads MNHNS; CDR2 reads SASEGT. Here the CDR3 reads CASTPGQTNIQYF. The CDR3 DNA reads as TGTGCCAGCACGCCTGGTCAGACGAACATTCAGTACTTC.

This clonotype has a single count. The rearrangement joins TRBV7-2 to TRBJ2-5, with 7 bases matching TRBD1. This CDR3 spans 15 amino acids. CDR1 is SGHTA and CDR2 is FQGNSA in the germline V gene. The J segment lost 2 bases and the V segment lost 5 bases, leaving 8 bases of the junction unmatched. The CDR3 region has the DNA TGTGCCAGCAGCCTCCAGGGGACAGCTCAAGAGACCCAGTACTTC. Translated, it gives CASSLQGTAQETQYF.

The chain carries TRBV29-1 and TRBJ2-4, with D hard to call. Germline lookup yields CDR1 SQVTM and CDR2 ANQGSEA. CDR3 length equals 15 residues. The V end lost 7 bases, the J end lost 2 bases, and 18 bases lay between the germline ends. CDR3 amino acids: CSASFTGVPKNIQYF. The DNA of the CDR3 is TGCAGCGCCTCCTTCACCGGAGTCCCCAAAAACATTCAGTACTTC.

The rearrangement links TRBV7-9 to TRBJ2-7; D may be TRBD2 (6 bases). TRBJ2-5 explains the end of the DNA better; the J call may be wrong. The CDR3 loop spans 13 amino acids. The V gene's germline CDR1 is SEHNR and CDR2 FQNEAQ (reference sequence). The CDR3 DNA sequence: TGTGCCAGCGCCCCCTTTGGGGGGGAGACCCAGTACTTC. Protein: CASAPFGGETQYF.

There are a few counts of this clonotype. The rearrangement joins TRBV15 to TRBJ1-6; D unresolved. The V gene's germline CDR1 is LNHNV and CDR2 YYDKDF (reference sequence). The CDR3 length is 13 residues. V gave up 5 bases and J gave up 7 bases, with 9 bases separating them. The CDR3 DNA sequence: TGTGCCACCAGCCCACGGAGAAATTCACCCCTCCACTTT. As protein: CATSPRRNSPLHF. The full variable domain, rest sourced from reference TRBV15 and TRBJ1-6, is DAMVIQNPRYQVTQFGKPVTLSCSQTLNHNVMYWYQQKSSQAPKLLFHYYDKDFNNEADTPDNFQSRRPNTSFCFLDIRSPGLGDTAMYLCATSPRRNSPLHFGNGTRLTVT.

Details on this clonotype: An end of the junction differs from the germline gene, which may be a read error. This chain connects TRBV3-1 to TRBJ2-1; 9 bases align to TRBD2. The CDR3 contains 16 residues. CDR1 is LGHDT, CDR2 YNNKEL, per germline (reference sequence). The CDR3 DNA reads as TGTGCCAGCCGCCAAGAACTAGCGGGCGTCTACAATGAGCAGTTCTTC. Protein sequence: CASRQELAGVYNEQFF.

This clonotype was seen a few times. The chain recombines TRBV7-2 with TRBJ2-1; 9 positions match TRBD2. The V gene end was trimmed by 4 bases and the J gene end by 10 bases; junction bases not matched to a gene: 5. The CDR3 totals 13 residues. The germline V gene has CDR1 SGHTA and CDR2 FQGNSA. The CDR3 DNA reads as TGTGCCAGCAGCTACCTAGCGGGGTACGAGCAGTTCTTC. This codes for CASSYLAGYEQFF.

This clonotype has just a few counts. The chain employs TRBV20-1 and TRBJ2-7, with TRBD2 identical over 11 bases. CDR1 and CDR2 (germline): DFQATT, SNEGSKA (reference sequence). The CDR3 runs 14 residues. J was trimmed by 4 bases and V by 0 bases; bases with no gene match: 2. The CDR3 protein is CSARDSGGAYEQYF. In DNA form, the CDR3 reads TGCAGTGCTAGAGATAGCGGGGGGGCTTACGAGCAGTACTTC.

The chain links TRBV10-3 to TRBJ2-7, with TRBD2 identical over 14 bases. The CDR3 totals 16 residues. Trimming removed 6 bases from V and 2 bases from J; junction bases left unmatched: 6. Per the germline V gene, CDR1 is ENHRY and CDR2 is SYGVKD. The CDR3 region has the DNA TGTGCCATCAGGGACCCGGGACTAGCGGGAGCCTACGAGCAGTACTTC. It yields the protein CAIRDPGLAGAYEQYF.

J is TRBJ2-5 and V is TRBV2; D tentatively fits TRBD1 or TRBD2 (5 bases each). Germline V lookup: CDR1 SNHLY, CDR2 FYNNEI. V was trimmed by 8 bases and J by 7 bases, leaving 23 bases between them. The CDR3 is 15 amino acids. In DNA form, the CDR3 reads TGTGCCAGCTGGAAGGGGACCTCGGTAAGGGGGACCCAGTACTTC. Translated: CASWKGTSVRGTQYF.

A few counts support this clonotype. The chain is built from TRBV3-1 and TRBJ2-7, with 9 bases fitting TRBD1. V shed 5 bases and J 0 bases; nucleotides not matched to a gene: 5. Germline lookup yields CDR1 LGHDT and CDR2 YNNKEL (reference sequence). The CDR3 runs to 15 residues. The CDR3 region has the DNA TGTGCCAGCAGCGCCCGGACAGGGGCCTCCTACGAGCAGTACTTC. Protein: CASSARTGASYEQYF.

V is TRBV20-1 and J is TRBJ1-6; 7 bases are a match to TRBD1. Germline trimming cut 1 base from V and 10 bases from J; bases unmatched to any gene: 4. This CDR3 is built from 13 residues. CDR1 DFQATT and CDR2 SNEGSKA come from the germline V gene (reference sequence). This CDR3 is CSARGQGTSPLHF. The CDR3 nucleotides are TGCAGTGCTAGAGGACAGGGAACCTCACCCCTCCACTTT.

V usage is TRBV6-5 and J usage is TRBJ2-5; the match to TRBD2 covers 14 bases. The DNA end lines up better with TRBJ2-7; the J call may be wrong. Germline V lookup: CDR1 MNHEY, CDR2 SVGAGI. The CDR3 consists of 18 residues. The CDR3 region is CASSYSRHGTSGSYEQYF. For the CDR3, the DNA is TGTGCCAGCAGTTACTCGAGACACGGGACTAGCGGGAGTTACGAGCAGTACTTC.

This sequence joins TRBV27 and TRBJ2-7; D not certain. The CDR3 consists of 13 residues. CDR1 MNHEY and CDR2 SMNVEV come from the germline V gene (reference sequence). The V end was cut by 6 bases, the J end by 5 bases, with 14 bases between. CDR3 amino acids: CASSTWAANEQYF. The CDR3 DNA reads TGTGCCAGCAGCACATGGGCGGCTAACGAGCAGTACTTC.

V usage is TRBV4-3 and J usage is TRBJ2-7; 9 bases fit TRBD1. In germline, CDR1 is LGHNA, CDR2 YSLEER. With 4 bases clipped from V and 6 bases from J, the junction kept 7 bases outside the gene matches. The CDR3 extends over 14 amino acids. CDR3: CASSPGTGPSEQYF. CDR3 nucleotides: TGCGCCAGCAGCCCAGGGACAGGGCCCTCCGAGCAGTACTTC.

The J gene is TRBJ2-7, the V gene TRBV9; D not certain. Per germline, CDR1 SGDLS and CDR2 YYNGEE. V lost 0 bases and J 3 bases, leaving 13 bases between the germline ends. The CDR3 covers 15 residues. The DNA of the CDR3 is TGTGCCAGCAGCGTAGGGCCGTCCCAGCACTACGAGCAGTACTTC. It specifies CASSVGPSQHYEQYF.